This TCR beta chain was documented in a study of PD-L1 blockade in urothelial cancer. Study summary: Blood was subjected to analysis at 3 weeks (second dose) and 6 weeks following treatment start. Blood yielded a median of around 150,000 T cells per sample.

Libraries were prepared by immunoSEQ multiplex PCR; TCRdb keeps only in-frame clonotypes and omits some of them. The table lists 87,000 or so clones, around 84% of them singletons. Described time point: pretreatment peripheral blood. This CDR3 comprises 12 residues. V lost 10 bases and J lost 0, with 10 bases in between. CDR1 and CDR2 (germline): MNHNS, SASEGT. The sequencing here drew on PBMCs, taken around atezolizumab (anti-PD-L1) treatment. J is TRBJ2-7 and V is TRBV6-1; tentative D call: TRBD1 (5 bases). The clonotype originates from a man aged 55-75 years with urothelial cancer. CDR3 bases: TGTGCCACTTTGGGGCCCTCCTACGAGCAGTACTTC. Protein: CATLGPSYEQYF.